This T cell receptor (beta chain) was identified in a study of T cells in Graves' hyperthyroidism and ophthalmopathy. Whole-study results and caveats: Separation of ophthalmopathy from stable hyperthyroidism was achieved by a 13 V-J model. Most thyroid clonotypes expanded above 0.001 were also detected in blood.

Criteria for exclusion of patients were uncontrolled infection, other autoimmune disease, pregnancy or lactation. Template material for amplifying TCR beta CDR3 regions consisted of RNA transcripts. The TCR CDR3 was amplified in a first-round RT-PCR using the HTBI primer set. TCRdb reprocessed the multiplex PCR reads via MiXCR and lists one record per CDR3 protein. The data hold some 720,000 distinct CDR3 sequences, with about 15% observed a single time. This clonotype was observed a few times. Its antigen is not identified. Looked up from germline, CDR1 is DFQATT and CDR2 is SNEGSKA (reference sequence). The length of the CDR3 is 12 residues.

This TCR derives from a man younger than 30 with Graves' hyperthyroidism. The V gene is TRBV20-1, the J gene TRBJ2-3; D is unresolved. Sequenced material: blood. DNA for the CDR3: TGCAGCCCTTCCACCCCCCCAGATACGCAGTATTTT. Its protein is CSPSTPPDTQYF.